The T cell receptor beta chain under discussion was sequenced for a study of cytomegalovirus exposure and HLA in healthy donors. This clone was found a few times. The CDR3 contains 13 residues. The germline V gene has CDR1 GTSNPN and CDR2 SVGIG (reference sequence). Trimming at V came to 5 bases and at J to 7 bases, leaving 10 bases not matched to a gene. PCR was performed using 60 Vbeta and 13 Jbeta primers. Measured with immunoSEQ multiplex PCR; TCRdb has only the in-frame clones, and not every one. In the table there are approximately 77,000 clones, about 70% of which are singletons. Donors were nominally healthy when sampled, though unrecorded immune exposures were likely.

This receptor was obtained from a male donor in good health and CMV-seropositive. The chain joins TRBV30 to TRBJ2-5, with 7 bases that match TRBD2. The sequenced sample consisted of PBMCs. The CDR3 protein is CAWCWGGSRTQYF. The CDR3 DNA reads as TGTGCCTGGTGCTGGGGGGGATCTAGGACCCAGTACTTC.